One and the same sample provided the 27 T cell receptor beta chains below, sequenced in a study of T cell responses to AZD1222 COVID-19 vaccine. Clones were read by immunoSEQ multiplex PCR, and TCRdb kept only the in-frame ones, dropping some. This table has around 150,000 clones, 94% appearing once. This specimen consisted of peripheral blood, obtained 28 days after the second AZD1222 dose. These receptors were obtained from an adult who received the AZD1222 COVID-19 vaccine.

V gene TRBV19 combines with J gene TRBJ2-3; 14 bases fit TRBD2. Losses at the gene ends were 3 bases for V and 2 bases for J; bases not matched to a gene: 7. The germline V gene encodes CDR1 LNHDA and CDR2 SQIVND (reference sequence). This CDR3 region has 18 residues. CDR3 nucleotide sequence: TGTGCCAGTAGTATGCGACTAGCGGGAGGGCCTATCACAGATACGCAGTATTTT. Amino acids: CASSMRLAGGPITDTQYF.

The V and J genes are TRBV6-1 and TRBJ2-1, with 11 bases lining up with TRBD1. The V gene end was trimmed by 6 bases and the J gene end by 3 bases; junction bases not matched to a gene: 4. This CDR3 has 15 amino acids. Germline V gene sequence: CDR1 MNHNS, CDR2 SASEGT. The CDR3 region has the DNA TGTGCCAGCAGGGGACAGGGGGTGGACTACAATGAGCAGTTCTTC. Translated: CASRGQGVDYNEQFF.

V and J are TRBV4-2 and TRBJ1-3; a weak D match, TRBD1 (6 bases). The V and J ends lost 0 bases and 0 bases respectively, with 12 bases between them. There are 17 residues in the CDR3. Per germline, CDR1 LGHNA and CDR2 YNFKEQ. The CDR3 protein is CASSQDLGGPSGNTIYF. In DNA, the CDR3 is TGTGCCAGCAGCCAAGACCTAGGGGGGCCCTCTGGAAACACCATATATTTT.

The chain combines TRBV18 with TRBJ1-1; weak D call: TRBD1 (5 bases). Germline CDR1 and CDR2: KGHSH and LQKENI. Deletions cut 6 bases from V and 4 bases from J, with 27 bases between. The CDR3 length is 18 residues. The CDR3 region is CASSPRNQARGGGTEAFF. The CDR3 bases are TGTGCCAGCTCGCCCAGGAACCAGGCGAGGGGCGGCGGCACTGAAGCTTTCTTT.

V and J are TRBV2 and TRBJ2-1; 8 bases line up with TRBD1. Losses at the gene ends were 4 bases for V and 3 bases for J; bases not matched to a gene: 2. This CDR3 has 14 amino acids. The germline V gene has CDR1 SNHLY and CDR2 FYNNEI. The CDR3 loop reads CASSVGTGYNEQFF. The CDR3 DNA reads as TGTGCCAGCAGTGTGGGGACAGGCTACAATGAGCAGTTCTTC.

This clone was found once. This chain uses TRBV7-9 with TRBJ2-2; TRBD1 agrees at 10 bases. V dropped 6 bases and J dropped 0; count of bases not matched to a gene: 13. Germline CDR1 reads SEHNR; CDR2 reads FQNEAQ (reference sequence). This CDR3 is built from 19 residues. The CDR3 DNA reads TGTGCCAGCAGACCCGACAGGGGGCGGACTCCCCCGAACACCGGGGAGCTGTTTTTT. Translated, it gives CASRPDRGRTPPNTGELFF.

This CDR3 is CASSVATGQGVGTAYNEQFF. DNA for the CDR3: TGTGCCAGCAGCGTAGCTACGGGGCAGGGAGTCGGGACTGCCTACAATGAGCAGTTCTTC. The chain joins TRBV9 to TRBJ2-1; possible D gene TRBD2, 6 bases. The CDR3 totals 20 residues. From germline, CDR1 is SGDLS and CDR2 YYNGEE. V gave up 0 bases and J gave up 2 bases, with 24 bases separating them. Based on the CDR3 plus reference TRBV9 and TRBJ2-1, the full variable domain is DSGVTQTPKHLITATGQRVTLRCSPRSGDLSVYWYQQSLDQGLQFLIQYYNGEERAKGNILERFSAQQFPDLHSELNLSSLELGDSALYFCASSVATGQGVGTAYNEQFFGPGTRLTVL.

The CDR3 reads CASSSPPGTGLTEAFF. CDR3 in DNA: TGTGCCAGCAGCTCCCCCCCCGGGACAGGGTTGACTGAAGCTTTCTTT. The chain has TRBV7-6 and TRBJ1-1; 9 nucleotides line up with TRBD1. Looked up from germline, CDR1 is SGHVS and CDR2 is FNYEAQ. The junction had 11 bases not matched to a gene; V was cut back by 4 bases and J by 5 bases. The CDR3 extends over 16 amino acids.

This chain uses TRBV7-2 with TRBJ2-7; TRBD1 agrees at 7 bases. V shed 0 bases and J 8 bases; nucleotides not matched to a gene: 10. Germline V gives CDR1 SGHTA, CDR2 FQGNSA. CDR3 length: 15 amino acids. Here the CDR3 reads CASSLAQSRDRQQYF. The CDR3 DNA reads TGTGCCAGCAGCTTAGCGCAGAGTAGGGACAGACAGCAGTACTTC.

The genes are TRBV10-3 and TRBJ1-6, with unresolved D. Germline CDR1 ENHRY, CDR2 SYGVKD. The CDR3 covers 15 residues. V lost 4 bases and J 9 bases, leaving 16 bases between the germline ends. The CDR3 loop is CAISGRWLESSPLHF. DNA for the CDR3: TGTGCCATCAGTGGTCGTTGGCTGGAAAGTTCACCCCTCCACTTT.

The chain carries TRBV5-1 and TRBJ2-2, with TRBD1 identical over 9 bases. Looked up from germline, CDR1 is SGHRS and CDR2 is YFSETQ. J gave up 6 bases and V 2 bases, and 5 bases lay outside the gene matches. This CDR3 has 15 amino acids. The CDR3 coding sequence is TGCGCCAGCAGCTTAGGGGACAGGGAGGCCGGGGAGCTGTTTTTT. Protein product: CASSLGDREAGELFF.

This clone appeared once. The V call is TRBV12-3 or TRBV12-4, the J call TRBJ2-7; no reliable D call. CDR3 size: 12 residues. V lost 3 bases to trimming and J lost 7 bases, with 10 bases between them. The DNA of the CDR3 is TGTGCCAGCAGTTTCCACCGCACGGAGCAGTACTTC. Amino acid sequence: CASSFHRTEQYF.

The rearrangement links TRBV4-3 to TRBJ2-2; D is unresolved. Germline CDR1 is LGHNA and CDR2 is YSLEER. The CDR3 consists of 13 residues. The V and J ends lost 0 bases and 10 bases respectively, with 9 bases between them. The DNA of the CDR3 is TGCGCCAGCAGCCAAGAAGGCGGTGTGGAGCTGTTTTTT. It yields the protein CASSQEGGVELFF.

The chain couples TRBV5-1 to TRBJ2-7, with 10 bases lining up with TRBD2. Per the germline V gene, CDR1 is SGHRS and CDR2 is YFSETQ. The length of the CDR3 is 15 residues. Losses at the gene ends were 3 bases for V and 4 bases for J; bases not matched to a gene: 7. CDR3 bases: TGCGCCAGCAGCTGGGCTAGCGGGAGTGGATACGAGCAGTACTTC. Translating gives CASSWASGSGYEQYF.

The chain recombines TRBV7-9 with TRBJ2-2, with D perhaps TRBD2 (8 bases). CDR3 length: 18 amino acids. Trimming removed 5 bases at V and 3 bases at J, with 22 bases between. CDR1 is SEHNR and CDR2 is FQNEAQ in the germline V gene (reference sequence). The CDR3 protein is CASSPGGARGSYTGELFF. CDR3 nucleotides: TGTGCCAGCAGCCCGGGAGGGGCCAGGGGGTCTTACACCGGGGAGCTGTTTTTT.

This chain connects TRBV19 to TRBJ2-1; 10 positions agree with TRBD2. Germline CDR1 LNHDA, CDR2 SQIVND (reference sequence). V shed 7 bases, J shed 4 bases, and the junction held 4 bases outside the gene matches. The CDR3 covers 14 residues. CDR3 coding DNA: TGTGCCAGTATGGAGACTAGCGGGTACAATGAGCAGTTCTTC. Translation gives CASMETSGYNEQFF. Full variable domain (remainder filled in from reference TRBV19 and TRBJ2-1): DGGITQSPKYLFRKEGQNVTLSCEQNLNHDAMYWYRQDPGQGLRLIYYSQIVNDFQKGDIAEGYSVSREKKESFPLTVTSAQKNPTAFYLCASMETSGYNEQFFGPGTRLTVL.

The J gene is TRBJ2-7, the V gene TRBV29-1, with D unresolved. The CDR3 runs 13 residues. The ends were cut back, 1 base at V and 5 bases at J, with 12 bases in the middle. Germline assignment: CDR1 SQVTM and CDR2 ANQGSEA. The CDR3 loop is CSVEGQAGDEQYF. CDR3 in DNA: TGCAGCGTTGAAGGGCAGGCAGGCGACGAGCAGTACTTC.

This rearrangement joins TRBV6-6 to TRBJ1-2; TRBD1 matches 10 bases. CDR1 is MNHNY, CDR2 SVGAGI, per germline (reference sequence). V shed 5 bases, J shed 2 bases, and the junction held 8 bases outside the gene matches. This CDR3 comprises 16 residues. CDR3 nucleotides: TGTGCCAGCAGTCGACAGGGGGCGTCGGAGAACTATGGCTACACCTTC. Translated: CASSRQGASENYGYTF.

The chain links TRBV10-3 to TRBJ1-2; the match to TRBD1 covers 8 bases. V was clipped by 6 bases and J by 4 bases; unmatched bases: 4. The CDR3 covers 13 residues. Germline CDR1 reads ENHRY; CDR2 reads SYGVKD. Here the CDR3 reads CAIRPGGAYGYTF. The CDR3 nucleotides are TGTGCCATCAGACCAGGGGGCGCCTATGGCTACACCTTC.

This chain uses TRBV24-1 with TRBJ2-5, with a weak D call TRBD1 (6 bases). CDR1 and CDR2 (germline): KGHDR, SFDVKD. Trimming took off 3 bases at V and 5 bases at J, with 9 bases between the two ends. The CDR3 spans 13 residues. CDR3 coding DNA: TGTGCCACCAGTGATCCAGGGGTGGAGACCCAGTACTTC. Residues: CATSDPGVETQYF.

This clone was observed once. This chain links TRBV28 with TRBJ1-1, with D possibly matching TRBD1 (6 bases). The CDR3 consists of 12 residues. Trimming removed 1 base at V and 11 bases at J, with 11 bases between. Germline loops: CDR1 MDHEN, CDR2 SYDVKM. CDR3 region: CASSLLQGTAFF. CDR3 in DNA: TGTGCCAGCAGTTTATTGCAGGGGACGGCTTTCTTT.

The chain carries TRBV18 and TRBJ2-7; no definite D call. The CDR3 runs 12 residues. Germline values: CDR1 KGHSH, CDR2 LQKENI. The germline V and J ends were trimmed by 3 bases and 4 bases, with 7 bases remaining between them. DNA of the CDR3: TGTGCCAGCTCACCGCAGCAGTACGAGCAGTACTTC. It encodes CASSPQQYEQYF.

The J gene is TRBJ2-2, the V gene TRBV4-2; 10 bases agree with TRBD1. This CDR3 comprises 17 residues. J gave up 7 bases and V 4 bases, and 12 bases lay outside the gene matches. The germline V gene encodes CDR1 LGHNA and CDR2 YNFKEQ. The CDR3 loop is CASSPGWERTGGGELFF. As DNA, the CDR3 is TGTGCCAGCAGCCCAGGGTGGGAAAGGACAGGGGGCGGGGAGCTGTTTTTT.

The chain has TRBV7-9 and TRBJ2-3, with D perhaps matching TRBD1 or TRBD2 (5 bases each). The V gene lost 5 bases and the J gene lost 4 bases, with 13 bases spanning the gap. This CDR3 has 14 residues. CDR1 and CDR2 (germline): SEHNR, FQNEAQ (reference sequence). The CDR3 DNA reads TGTGCCAGCAGCCTAGTCGGGGCACCAGATACGCAGTATTTT. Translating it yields CASSLVGAPDTQYF. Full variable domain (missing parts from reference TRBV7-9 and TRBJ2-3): DTGVSQNPRHKITKRGQNVTFRCDPISEHNRLYWYRQTLGQGPEFLTYFQNEAQLEKSRLLSDRFSAERPKGSFSTLEIQRTEQGDSAMYLCASSLVGAPDTQYFGPGTRLTVL.

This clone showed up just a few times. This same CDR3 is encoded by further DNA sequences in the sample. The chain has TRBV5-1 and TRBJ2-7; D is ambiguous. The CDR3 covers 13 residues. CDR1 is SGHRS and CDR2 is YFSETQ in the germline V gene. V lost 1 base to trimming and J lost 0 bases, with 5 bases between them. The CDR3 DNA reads TGCGCCAGCAGCTTGAGGGACTCCTACGAGCAGTACTTC. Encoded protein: CASSLRDSYEQYF. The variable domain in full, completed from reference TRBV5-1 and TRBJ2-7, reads KAGVTQTPRYLIKTRGQQVTLSCSPISGHRSVSWYQQTPGQGLQFLFEYFSETQRNKGNFPGRFSGRQFSNSRSEMNVSTLELGDSALYLCASSLRDSYEQYFGPGTRLTVT.

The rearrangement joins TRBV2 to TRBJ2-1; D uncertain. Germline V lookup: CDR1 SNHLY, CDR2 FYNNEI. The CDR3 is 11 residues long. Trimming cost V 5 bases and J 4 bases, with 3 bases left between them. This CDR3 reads CASSPYNEQFF. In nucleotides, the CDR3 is TGTGCCAGCAGTCCATACAATGAGCAGTTCTTC.

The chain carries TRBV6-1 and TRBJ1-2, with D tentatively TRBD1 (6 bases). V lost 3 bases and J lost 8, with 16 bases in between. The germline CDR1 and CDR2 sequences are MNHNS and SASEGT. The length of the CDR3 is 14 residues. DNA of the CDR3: TGTGCCAGCAGTGAGTCCGGGACAAGGAGAGGCTACACCTTC. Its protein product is CASSESGTRRGYTF.